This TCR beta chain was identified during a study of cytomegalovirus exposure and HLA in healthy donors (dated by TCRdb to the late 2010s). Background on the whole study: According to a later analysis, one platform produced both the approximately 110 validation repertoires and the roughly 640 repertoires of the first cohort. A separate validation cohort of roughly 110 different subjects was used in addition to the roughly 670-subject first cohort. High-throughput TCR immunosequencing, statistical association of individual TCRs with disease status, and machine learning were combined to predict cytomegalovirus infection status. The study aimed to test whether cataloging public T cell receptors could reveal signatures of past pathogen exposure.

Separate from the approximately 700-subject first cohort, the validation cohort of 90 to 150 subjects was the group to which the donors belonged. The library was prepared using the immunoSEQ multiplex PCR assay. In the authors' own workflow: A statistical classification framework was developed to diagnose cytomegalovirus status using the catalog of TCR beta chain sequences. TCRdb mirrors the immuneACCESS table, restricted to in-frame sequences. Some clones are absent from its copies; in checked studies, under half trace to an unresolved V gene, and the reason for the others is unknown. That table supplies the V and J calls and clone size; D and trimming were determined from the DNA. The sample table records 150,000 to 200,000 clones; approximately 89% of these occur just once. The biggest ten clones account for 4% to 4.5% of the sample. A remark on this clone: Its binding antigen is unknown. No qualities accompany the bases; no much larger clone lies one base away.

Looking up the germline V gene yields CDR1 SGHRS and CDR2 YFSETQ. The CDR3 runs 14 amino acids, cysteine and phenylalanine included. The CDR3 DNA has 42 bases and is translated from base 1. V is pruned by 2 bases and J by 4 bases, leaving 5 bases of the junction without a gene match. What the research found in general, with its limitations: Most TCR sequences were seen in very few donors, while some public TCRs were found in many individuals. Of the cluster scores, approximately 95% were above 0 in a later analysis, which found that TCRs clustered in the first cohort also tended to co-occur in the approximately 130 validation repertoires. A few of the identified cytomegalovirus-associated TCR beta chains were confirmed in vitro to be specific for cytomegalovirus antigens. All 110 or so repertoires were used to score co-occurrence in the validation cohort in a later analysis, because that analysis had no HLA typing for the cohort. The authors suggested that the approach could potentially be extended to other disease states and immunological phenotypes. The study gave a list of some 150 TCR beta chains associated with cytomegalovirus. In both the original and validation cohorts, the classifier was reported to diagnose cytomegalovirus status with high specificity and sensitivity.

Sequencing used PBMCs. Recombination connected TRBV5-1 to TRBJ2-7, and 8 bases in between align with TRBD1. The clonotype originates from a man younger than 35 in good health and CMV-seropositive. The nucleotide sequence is TGCGCCAGCAGCTTAACGACAGGGGCGTACGAGCAGTACTTC. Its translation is CASSLTTGAYEQYF. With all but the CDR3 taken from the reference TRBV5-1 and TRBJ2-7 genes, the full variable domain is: KAGVTQTPRYLIKTRGQQVTLSCSPISGHRSVSWYQQTPGQGLQFLFEYFSETQRNKGNFPGRFSGRQFSNSRSEMNVSTLELGDSALYLCASSLTTGAYEQYFGPGTRLTVT.